The clone carrying this TCR beta chain was counted a few times. The data originate from a study of blood T cell repertoires in COVID-19. Across the study: COVID-19 samples collected from the United States, Italy and Spain covered acute and convalescent phases. Sample material is recorded as cDNA or gDNA derived from T cells, B-cell-depleted T cells, or PBMCs.

The CDR3 has 13 residues. The germline gives CDR1 SGHRS, CDR2 YFSETQ. The V end lost 1 base, the J end lost 9 bases, and 8 bases lay between the germline ends. Sequenced by immunoSEQ multiplex PCR; TCRdb stores in-frame clones only, minus some. The table records around 130,000 clones, approximately 80% of them present only once. Sequenced sample: peripheral blood. The chain employs TRBV5-1 and TRBJ1-6, with D unresolved. This TCR came from a woman aged 55-69 years with acute or convalescent COVID-19. CDR3 bases: TGCGCCAGCAGCTTGTCCTATCGTTCACCCCTCCACTTT. Translating it yields CASSLSYRSPLHF.